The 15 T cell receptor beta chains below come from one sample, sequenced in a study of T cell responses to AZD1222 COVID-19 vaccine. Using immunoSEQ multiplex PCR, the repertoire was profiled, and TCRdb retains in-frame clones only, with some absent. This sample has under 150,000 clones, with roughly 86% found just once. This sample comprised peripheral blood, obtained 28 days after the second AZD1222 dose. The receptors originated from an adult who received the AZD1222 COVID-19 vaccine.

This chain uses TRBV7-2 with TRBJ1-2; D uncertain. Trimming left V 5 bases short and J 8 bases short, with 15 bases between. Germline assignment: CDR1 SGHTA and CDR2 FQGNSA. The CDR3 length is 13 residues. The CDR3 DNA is TGTGCCAGCAGCACTCAATCGGCTGACGGCTACACCTTC. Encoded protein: CASSTQSADGYTF.

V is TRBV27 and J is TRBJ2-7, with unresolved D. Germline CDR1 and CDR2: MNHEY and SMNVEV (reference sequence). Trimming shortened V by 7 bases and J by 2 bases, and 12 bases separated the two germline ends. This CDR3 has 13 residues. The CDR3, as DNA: TGTGCCAGCATCCAAGTAGCCCCCTACGAGCAGTACTTC. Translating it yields CASIQVAPYEQYF.

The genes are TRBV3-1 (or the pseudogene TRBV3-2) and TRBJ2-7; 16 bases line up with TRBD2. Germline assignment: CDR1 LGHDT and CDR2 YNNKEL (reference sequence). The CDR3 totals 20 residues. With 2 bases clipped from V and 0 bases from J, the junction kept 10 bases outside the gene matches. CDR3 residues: CASSQWGTSGRAVLSYEQYF. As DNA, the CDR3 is TGTGCCAGCAGCCAATGGGGGACTAGCGGGAGGGCCGTTCTCTCCTACGAGCAGTACTTC.

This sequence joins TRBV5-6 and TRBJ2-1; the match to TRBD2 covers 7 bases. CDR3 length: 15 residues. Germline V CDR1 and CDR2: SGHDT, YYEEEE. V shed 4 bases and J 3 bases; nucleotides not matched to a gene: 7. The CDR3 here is CASSGRERIYNEQFF. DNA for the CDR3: TGTGCCAGCAGCGGGCGGGAGCGTATCTACAATGAGCAGTTCTTC.

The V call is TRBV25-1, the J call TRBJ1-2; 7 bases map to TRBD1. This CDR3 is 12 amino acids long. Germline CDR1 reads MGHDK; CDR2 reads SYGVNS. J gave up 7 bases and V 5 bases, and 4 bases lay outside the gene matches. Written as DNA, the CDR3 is TGTGCCAGCAGTACGTACAGGGGTGGCTACACCTTC. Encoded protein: CASSTYRGGYTF.

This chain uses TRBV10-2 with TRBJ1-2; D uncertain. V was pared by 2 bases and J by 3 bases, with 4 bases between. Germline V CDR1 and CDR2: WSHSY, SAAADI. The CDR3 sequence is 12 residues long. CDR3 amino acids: CASSEVDYGYTF. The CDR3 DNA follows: TGCGCCAGCAGTGAGGTGGACTATGGCTACACCTTC.

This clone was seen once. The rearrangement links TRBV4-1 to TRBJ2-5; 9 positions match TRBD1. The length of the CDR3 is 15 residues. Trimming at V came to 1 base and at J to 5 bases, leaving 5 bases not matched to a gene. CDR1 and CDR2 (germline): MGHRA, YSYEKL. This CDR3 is CASSQGDREVETQYF. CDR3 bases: TGCGCCAGCAGCCAAGGGGACAGGGAGGTGGAGACCCAGTACTTC.

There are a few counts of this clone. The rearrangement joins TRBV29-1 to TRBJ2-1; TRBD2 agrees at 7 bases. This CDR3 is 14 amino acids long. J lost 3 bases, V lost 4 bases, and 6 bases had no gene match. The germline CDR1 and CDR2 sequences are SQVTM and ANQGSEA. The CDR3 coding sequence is TGCAGCGTTGGGTCGGTAGCGGGCTACAATGAGCAGTTCTTC. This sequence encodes CSVGSVAGYNEQFF.

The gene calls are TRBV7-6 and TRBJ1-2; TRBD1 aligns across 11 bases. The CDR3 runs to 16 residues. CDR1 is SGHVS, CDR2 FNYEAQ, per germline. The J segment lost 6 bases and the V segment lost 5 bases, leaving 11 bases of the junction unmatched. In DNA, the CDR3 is TGTGCCAGCAGCCCGAACATGTGGACAGGGGGCCATGGCTACACCTTC. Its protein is CASSPNMWTGGHGYTF.

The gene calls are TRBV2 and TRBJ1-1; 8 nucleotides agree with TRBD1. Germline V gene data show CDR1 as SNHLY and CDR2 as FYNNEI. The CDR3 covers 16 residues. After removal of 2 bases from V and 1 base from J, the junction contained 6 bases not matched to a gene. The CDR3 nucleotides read TGTGCCAGCAGTGAAAGGACAGGGTGGACGAACACTGAAGCTTTCTTT. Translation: CASSERTGWTNTEAFF.

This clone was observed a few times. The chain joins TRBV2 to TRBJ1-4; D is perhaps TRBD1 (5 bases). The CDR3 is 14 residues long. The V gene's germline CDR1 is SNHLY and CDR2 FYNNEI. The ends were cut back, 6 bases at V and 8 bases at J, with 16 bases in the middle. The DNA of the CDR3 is TGTGCCAGCAGACCAGACGTGGGGGGAGAAAAACTGTTTTTT. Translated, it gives CASRPDVGGEKLFF. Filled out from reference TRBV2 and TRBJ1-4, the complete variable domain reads EPEVTQTPSHQVTQMGQEVILRCVPISNHLYFYWYRQILGQKVEFLVSFYNNEISEKSEIFDDQFSVERPDGSNFTLKIRSTKLEDSAMYFCASRPDVGGEKLFFGSGTQLSVL.

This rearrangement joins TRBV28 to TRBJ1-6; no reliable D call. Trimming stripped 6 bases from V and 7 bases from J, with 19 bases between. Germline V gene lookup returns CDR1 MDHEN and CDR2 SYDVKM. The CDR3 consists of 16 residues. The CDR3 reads CASSLTHAGSNSPLHF. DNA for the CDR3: TGTGCCAGCAGCCTTACCCACGCAGGTTCAAATTCACCCCTCCACTTT.

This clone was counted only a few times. The CDR3 region is CASSPNSGNTIYF. CDR3 bases: TGCGCCAGCAGCCCAAACTCTGGAAACACCATATATTTT. The rearrangement uses TRBV5-1 and TRBJ1-3; D ambiguous. Germline V gene lookup returns CDR1 SGHRS and CDR2 YFSETQ. Trimming cost V 4 bases and J 0 bases, with 5 bases left between them. CDR3 size: 13 residues.

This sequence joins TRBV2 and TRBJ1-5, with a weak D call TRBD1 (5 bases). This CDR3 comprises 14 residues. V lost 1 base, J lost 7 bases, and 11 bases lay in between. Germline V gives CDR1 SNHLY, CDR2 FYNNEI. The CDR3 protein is CASSEGRVRQPQHF. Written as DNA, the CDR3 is TGTGCCAGCAGTGAAGGCAGGGTAAGGCAGCCCCAGCATTTT.

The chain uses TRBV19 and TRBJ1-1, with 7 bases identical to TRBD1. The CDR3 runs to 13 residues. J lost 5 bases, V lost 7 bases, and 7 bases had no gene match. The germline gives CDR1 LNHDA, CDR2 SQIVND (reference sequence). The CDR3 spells CASNSPGGTEAFF. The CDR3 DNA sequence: TGTGCCAGTAACAGCCCAGGGGGGACTGAAGCTTTCTTT.